Listed below are T cell receptor beta chains from one sample, sequenced in a study of cytomegalovirus exposure and HLA in healthy donors. This table comes from immunoSEQ multiplex PCR, and its TCRdb copy is limited to in-frame clones, with some not included. The sample records some 160,000 clones, around three quarters being singletons. The source material was PBMCs. The receptors here all came from a man in his forties in good health and CMV-seronegative. Each CDR3 is given with its conserved first and last residue. The D gene is left open where the match is weak. Size values are once, few and many counts, or a class for expanded clones, and some rows have none.

TGTGCCAGCAGCCCGGGGTATAGCGCCATAGCCGATGAGCAGTTCTTC,CASSPGYSAIADEQFF,.,TRBV5-6,.,TRBJ2-1
TGTGCCAGTGACAGGTTCCTCTTAGGCTACACCTTC,CASDRFLLGYTF,.,TRBV2,.,TRBJ1-2
TGTGCCAGCGAGAGCGGGGTGTACCAAGAGACCCAGTACTTC,CASESGVYQETQYF,.,TRBV25-1,TRBD2,TRBJ2-5
TGTGCCAGCCGGTCCACGACTGCAACTAATGAAAAACTGTTTTTT,CASRSTTATNEKLFF,few,TRBV6-1,.,TRBJ1-4
TGCGCCAGCAGCCAACCTGGGACTAGCGGAGAGACCCAGTACTTC,CASSQPGTSGETQYF,.,TRBV4-1,TRBD2,TRBJ2-5
TGCGCCAGCAGCTTGGGGACAGGGGTCACCGGGGAGCTGTTTTTT,CASSLGTGVTGELFF,.,TRBV5-1,TRBD1,TRBJ2-2
TGTGCCAGCAGTTACGGACAGCGCTCTGGAAACACCATATATTTT,CASSYGQRSGNTIYF,.,TRBV7-2,.,TRBJ1-3
TGTGCCAGCAGATATTTAGGAGAACGGCGAGAGACCCAGTACTTC,CASRYLGERRETQYF,.,TRBV6-6,.,TRBJ2-5
TGTGCCAGCATGTCGGGACAGGGGGTTTGGGGGACCATATATTTT,CASMSGQGVWGTIYF,.,TRBV27,TRBD1,TRBJ1-3
TGTGCCATCAGTGGGGGGGGCACTGGTACGCAGTATTTT,CAISGGGTGTQYF,.,TRBV10-3,.,TRBJ2-3
TGTGCCAGCAGCTTCTGGGCTTGGAACACCGGGGAGCTGTTTTTT,CASSFWAWNTGELFF,.,TRBV5-6,.,TRBJ2-2
TGTGCCAGCAGCTTGGCACAGGGGGACCCTTCCGGAAACACCATATATTTT,CASSLAQGDPSGNTIYF,.,TRBV5-4,TRBD1,TRBJ1-3
TGCGCCAGCAGCTTCAGCCGGTTTAGGACAGAGGACACCGGGGAGCTGTTTTTT,CASSFSRFRTEDTGELFF,.,TRBV5-1,.,TRBJ2-2
TGTGCCAGCGATACAGGGGGCGCTTGGGCGAACACTGAAGCTTTCTTT,CASDTGGAWANTEAFF,.,TRBV2,TRBD1,TRBJ1-1
TGTGCCAGCAGTAAGCGGGGCGGGGAGCTGTTTTTT,CASSKRGGELFF,.,TRBV6-5,TRBD2,TRBJ2-2
TGTGCCAGCAGTCGGGACTACGTCTACGAGCAGTACTTC,CASSRDYVYEQYF,.,TRBV6-5,TRBD2,TRBJ2-7
TGTGCCAGCAGTTACTCCCAGCAGGGGGCCCCGGGTGGCTACACCTTC,CASSYSQQGAPGGYTF,.,TRBV6-6,TRBD1,TRBJ1-2
TGTGCCAGCAGCTTGGTACAGCGGGGGGCCAATGAGCAGTTCTTC,CASSLVQRGANEQFF,once,TRBV5-4,TRBD2,TRBJ2-1
TGTGCCAGCAGCGTAGCTCTAGGGGGGGCTAATGAAAAACTGTTTTTT,CASSVALGGANEKLFF,.,TRBV9,.,TRBJ1-4
TGTGCCAGTAGTCACGTCTGGAGCTCCTACAATGAGCAGTTCTTC,CASSHVWSSYNEQFF,.,TRBV19,.,TRBJ2-1
TGTGCCGGATCTCCCGGGGGACTAGCGGGAGGATACACCGGGGAGCTGTTTTTT,CAGSPGGLAGGYTGELFF,.,TRBV7-9,TRBD2,TRBJ2-2
TGCGCCAGCAGCCAACTCACCCAGGGGGATTGGGAGCTGTTTTTT,CASSQLTQGDWELFF,.,TRBV4-3,TRBD1,TRBJ2-2
TGCGCCAGCAATCCGACAGGGGGGAACACTGAAGCTTTCTTT,CASNPTGGNTEAFF,.,TRBV5-4,TRBD1,TRBJ1-1
TGTGCCAGCAGCCCCCGGGCTAGCGGGATGAATGAGCAGTTCTTC,CASSPRASGMNEQFF,.,TRBV13,TRBD2,TRBJ2-1
TGCGCCAGCAGCTTCCAGGACAGGAGCTCCAATGAGCAGTTCTTC,CASSFQDRSSNEQFF,.,TRBV5-1,TRBD1,TRBJ2-1
TGTGCCAGCAGCTTACGACAGGGGTTAATGGGAAAACTGTTTTTT,CASSLRQGLMGKLFF,few,TRBV11-3,TRBD1,TRBJ1-4
TGTGCCAGCAGCTTAAAACAGAAGAACACTGAAGCTTTCTTT,CASSLKQKNTEAFF,.,TRBV7-2,.,TRBJ1-1
TGCAGCTCCCCCTTGGGACAGGGGGATGGCTACACCTTC,CSSPLGQGDGYTF,few,TRBV29-1,TRBD1,TRBJ1-2
TGCGCCAGCAGCCAAGCAGCGGAGGGTAGAGGCCAGCCCCAGCATTTT,CASSQAAEGRGQPQHF,few,TRBV4-1,.,TRBJ1-5
TGTGCCAGCAGCGGCGGGGACAGGGAGAGCACTGAAGCTTTCTTT,CASSGGDRESTEAFF,.,TRBV11-3,TRBD1,TRBJ1-1
TGTGCCAGCAGCGAAGACAGGGGGGAAGAGACCCAGTACTTC,CASSEDRGEETQYF,.,TRBV2,TRBD1,TRBJ2-5
TGTGCCAGTTCGGACAGGGAGGTTCAGCCCCAGCATTTT,CASSDREVQPQHF,.,TRBV2,TRBD1,TRBJ1-5
TGTGCCAGCAGCCCGGAGAAGGACACCGGGGAGCTGTTTTTT,CASSPEKDTGELFF,.,TRBV2,.,TRBJ2-2
TGTGCCACCAGCAGAGGGGGACAGGGGGCTTGGAATTCACCCCTCCACTTT,CATSRGGQGAWNSPLHF,few,TRBV15,TRBD1,TRBJ1-6
TGCGCCAGCAGTTCTGACTCCTCCTCCTACGAGCAGTACTTC,CASSSDSSSYEQYF,.,TRBV5-1,.,TRBJ2-7
TGTGCCAGCAGGGACCCGGGAGCTGAAGCTTTCTTT,CASRDPGAEAFF,.,TRBV6-1,.,TRBJ1-1
TGTGCCAGCAGCATCGGGGGTGGGGCAGATACGCAGTATTTT,CASSIGGGADTQYF,once,TRBV14,.,TRBJ2-3
TGTGCCAGCAGTGAATGGAGGACAGGGGACACTGAAGCTTTCTTT,CASSEWRTGDTEAFF,.,TRBV6-1,TRBD1,TRBJ1-1
TGTGCCAGTAGTATGCCCGGGACAGGGGAGTCGAAGCAGTACTTC,CASSMPGTGESKQYF,.,TRBV19,TRBD1,TRBJ2-7
TGTGCCAGCAGCCAACGAAACTACCTGGGAGCTTTCTTT,CASSQRNYLGAFF,.,TRBV14,.,TRBJ1-1
TGTGCCAGCACCGGTAGCTACTACGAGCAGTACTTC,CASTGSYYEQYF,.,TRBV2,.,TRBJ2-7
TGTGCCAGCAGTGAAGTACAGGTTACTAACTATGGCTACACCTTC,CASSEVQVTNYGYTF,once,TRBV2,.,TRBJ1-2
TGCGCCAGCACGCCGAGACAAAGTAATGAAAAACTGTTTTTT,CASTPRQSNEKLFF,.,TRBV10-2,.,TRBJ1-4
TGTGCCATCACCCTTGGGACAGGCTCGGGCTCCTACGAGCAGTACTTC,CAITLGTGSGSYEQYF,.,TRBV10-3,TRBD1,TRBJ2-7
TGTGCCAGCAGCTTTGCCAGGGGCGACGCAGATACGCAGTATTTT,CASSFARGDADTQYF,.,TRBV7-3,.,TRBJ2-3
TGCGCCAGCAGCCAAGACGCGGGGGGGCGGATTTACACCGGGGAGCTGTTTTTT,CASSQDAGGRIYTGELFF,.,TRBV4-1,TRBD2,TRBJ2-2
TGTGCCAGCGTAGGGCGGGGCGCGAACACCGGGGAGCTGTTTTTT,CASVGRGANTGELFF,.,TRBV6-1,.,TRBJ2-2
TGCAGCGTTGAAGATTCGGACGAGCAGTACTTC,CSVEDSDEQYF,.,TRBV29-1,.,TRBJ2-7
TGTGCCAGCAGCTTAAGGGCTAGCGGGGTGGCAGATACGCAGTATTTT,CASSLRASGVADTQYF,once,TRBV7-9,TRBD2,TRBJ2-3
TGTGCCAGCAGCGCGGGCCAAGAGACCCAGTACTTC,CASSAGQETQYF,.,TRBV9,.,TRBJ2-5
TGTGCCAGCAGCCCTAGGCGGGAGGGTCATGGGTCTGGGGCCAACGTCCTGACTTTC,CASSPRREGHGSGANVLTF,.,TRBV7-9,TRBD2,TRBJ2-6
TGTGCCTGGAGTGTAGAAACCCGGGGGTGGGAGACCCAGTACTTC,CAWSVETRGWETQYF,.,TRBV30,.,TRBJ2-5
TGTGCTAGTGGGTCCGGGACAGGGGATCCCCACGAGCAGTACTTC,CASGSGTGDPHEQYF,.,TRBV12-5,TRBD1,TRBJ2-7
TGTGCCAGCAGCTTGGCCAGTGGGGGACAGGGGGGCAATGAGCAGTTCTTC,CASSLASGGQGGNEQFF,.,TRBV5-4,TRBD1,TRBJ2-1
TGTGCCAGCAGCTTAGACAGCTCTGGAAACACCATATATTTT,CASSLDSSGNTIYF,.,TRBV7-3,.,TRBJ1-3